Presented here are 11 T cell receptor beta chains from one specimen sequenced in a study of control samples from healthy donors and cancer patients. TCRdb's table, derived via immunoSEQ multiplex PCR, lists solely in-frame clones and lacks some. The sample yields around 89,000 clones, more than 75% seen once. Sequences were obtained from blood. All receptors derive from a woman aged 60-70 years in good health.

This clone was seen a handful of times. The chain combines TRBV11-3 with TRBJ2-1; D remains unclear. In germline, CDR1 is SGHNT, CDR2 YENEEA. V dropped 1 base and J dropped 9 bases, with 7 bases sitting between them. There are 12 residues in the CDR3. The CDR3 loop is CASSLGSSEQFF. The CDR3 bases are TGTGCCAGCAGCTTAGGTTCGTCTGAGCAGTTCTTC.

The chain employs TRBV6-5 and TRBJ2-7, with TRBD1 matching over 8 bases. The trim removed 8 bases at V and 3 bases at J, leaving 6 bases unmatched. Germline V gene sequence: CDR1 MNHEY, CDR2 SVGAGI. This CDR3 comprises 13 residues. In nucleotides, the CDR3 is TGTGCCAGCGAGGACAGGGTATTCTACGAGCAGTACTTC. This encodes CASEDRVFYEQYF.

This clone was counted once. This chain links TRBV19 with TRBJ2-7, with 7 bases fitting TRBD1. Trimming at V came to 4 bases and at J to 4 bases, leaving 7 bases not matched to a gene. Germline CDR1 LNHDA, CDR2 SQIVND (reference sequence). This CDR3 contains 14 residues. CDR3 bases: TGTGCCAGTAGTACTCTGGACAGGCCATACGAGCAGTACTTC. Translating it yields CASSTLDRPYEQYF.

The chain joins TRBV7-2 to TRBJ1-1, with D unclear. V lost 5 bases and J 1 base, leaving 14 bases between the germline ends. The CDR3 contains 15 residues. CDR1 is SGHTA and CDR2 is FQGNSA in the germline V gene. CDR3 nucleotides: TGTGCCAGCAGCCTCAATAAACTGAGGAACACTGAAGCTTTCTTT. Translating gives CASSLNKLRNTEAFF. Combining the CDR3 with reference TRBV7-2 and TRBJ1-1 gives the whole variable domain GAGVSQSPSNKVTEKGKDVELRCDPISGHTALYWYRQSLGQGLEFLIYFQGNSAPDKSGLPSDRFSAERTGGSVSTLTIQRTQQEDSAVYLCASSLNKLRNTEAFFGQGTRLTVV.

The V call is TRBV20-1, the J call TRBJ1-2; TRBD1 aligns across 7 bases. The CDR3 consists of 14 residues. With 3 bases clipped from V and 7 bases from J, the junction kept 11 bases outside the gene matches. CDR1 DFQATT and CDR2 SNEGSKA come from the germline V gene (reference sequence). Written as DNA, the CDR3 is TGCAGTGCTAGTTCCCCCGGGACAGCTATTGGCTACACCTTC. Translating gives CSASSPGTAIGYTF.

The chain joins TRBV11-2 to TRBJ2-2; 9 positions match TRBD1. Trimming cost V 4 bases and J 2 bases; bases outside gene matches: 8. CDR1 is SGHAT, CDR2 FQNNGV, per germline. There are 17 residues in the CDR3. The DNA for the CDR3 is TGTGCCAGCAGCTCTCTCGGGGGACAGGGAAACACCGGGGAGCTGTTTTTT. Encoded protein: CASSSLGGQGNTGELFF.

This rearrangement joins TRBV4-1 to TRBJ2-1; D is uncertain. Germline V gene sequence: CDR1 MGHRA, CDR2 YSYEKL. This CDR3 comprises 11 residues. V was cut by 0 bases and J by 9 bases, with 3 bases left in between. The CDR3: CASSQDSEQFF. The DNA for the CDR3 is TGCGCCAGCAGCCAAGATTCTGAGCAGTTCTTC.

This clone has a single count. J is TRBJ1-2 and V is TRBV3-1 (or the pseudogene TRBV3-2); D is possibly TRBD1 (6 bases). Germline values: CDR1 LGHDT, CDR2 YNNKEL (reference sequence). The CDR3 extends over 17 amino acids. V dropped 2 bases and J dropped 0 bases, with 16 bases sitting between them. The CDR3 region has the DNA TGTGCCAGCAGCCAAAGACAGGACTCTACTCCTAACTATGGCTACACCTTC. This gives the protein CASSQRQDSTPNYGYTF.

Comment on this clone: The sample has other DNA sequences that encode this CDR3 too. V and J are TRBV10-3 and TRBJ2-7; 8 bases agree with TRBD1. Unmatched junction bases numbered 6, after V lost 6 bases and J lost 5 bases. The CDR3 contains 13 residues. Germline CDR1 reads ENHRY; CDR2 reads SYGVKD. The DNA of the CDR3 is TGTGCCATCAGCGGGACAGGAGGGGACGAGCAGTACTTC. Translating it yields CAISGTGGDEQYF.

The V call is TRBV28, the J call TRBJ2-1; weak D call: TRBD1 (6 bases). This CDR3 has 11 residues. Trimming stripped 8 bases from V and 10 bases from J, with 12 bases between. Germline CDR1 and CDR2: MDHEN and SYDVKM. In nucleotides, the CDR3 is TGTGCCAGCCAGGGGCGTTGGGAGCAGTTCTTC. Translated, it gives CASQGRWEQFF.

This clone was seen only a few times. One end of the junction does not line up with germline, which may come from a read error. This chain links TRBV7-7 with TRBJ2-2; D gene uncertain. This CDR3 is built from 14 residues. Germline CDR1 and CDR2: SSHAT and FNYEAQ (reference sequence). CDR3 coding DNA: TGTGCTAGCAGCTTGACACCCGCCACCGGGGAGCTGTTTTTT. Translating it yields CASSLTPATGELFF.